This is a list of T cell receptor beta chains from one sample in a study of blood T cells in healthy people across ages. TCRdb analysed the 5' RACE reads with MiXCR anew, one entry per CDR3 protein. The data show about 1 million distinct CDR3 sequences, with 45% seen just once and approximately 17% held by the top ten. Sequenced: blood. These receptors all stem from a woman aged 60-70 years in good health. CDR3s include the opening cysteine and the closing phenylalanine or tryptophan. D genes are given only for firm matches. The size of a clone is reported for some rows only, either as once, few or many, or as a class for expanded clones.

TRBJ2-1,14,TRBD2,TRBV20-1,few,TGCAGTGCTAGACATACTAGCGGGAGGAATGAGCAGTTCTTC,CSARHTSGRNEQFF
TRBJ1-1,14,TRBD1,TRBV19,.,TGTGCCAGTAGTAACAGGGGAGGACACACTGAAGCTTTCTTT,CASSNRGGHTEAFF
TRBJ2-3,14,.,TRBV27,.,TGTGCCAGCAGTAAAGGGCCCCGCACAGATACGCAGTATTTT,CASSKGPRTDTQYF
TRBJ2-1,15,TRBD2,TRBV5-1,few,TGCGCCAGCAGCTTGAGAGCGGGAGTGAGGAATGAGCAGTTCTTC,CASSLRAGVRNEQFF
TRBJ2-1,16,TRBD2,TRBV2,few,TGTGCCAGCAGTGAGGGTGGACTGGGGGGGAACAATGAGCAGTTCTTC,CASSEGGLGGNNEQFF
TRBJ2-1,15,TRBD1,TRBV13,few,TGTGCCAGCAGCCCAGCAGGGGGCGTACGCTATGAGCAGTTCTTC,CASSPAGGVRYEQFF
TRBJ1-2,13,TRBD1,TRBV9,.,TGTGCCAGCAGCGCCCGGACAGGGCTCGGCTACACCTTC,CASSARTGLGYTF
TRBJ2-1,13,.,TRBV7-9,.,TGTGCCAGCAGCTTACCGTTAAGGGATGAGCAGTTCTTC,CASSLPLRDEQFF
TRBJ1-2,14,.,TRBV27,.,TGTGCCAGCAGTTTTGCAGGGCGCGGCTATGGCTACACCTTC,CASSFAGRGYGYTF
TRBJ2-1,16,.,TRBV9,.,TGTGCCAGCAGCGTAGACCCTCCCGGCGGGAACAATGAGCAGTTCTTC,CASSVDPPGGNNEQFF
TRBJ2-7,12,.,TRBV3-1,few,TGTGCCAGCAGCCAACGGGTCCGCGAGCAGTACTTC,CASSQRVREQYF
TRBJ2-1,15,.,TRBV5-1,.,TGCGCCAGCAGCTTGGTCGGTACATCCTACAATGAGCAGTTCTTT,CASSLVGTSYNEQFF
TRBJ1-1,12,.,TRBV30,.,TGTGCCTGGACCAGTGGCGTTCGGAGGACTTTCTTT,CAWTSGVRRTFF
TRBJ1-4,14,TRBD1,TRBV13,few,TGTGCCAGCAGCCAACGGGACAGGGAGGAACAACTGTTTTTT,CASSQRDREEQLFF
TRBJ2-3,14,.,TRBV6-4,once,TGTGCCAACAGTGATAGAGCGGACACAGATACGCAGTATTTT,CANSDRADTDTQYF
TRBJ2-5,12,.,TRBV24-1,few,TGTGCCACCAGGACAGGGGAGGGGACCCAGTACTTC,CATRTGEGTQYF
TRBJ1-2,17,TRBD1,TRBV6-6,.,TGTGCCAGCAGTTCCCCCAGGACAGGCTCAGCTAACTATGGCTACACCTTC,CASSSPRTGSANYGYTF
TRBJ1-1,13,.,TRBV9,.,TGTGCCAGCAGCAACCGGGACAACACTGAAGCTTTCTTT,CASSNRDNTEAFF